These 16 T cell receptor beta chains were all obtained from the same sample, sequenced in a study of vaccination and CD4 T cells after COVID-19. Documented treatment: approximately nine-day PBMC culture with coronavirus spike peptide pools or control peptides (ViraFEST assay). Cultured CD4+ T-cell DNA underwent Oncomine TCR Beta short-read sequencing. MiXCR, run by TCRdb on the PCR reads, gives a single entry per CDR3 protein. The table lists about 18,000 distinct CDR3 sequences, roughly 59% of them singletons. No cognate antigen is known for these TCRs. The specimen comprised CD4+ T cells from blood, cultured in vitro, sampled after SARS-CoV-2 vaccination. All receptors derive from a human donor who had recovered from COVID-19.

The V gene is TRBV20-1, the J gene TRBJ2-5; 8 nucleotides align to TRBD2. This CDR3 spans 14 amino acids. Germline V CDR1 and CDR2: DFQATT, SNEGSKA (reference sequence). CDR3 bases: TGCAGCACCACTCAACGGGCGGGAGGAGAGACCCAGTACTTC. Its translation is CSTTQRAGGETQYF.

The genes are TRBV7-9 and TRBJ1-2, with 10 bases that match TRBD1. V was pared by 3 bases and J by 14 bases, with 18 bases of the junction left unmatched. CDR1 and CDR2 (germline): SEHNR, FQNEAQ (reference sequence). The CDR3 loop spans 16 amino acids. DNA for the CDR3: TGTGCCAGCAGCTTGATGACAGGGGGCCGCCCTATAGCTAGGACCTTC. It translates to CASSLMTGGRPIARTF.

As DNA, the CDR3 is TGTGCCAGCAGCCTCTCGATTCCTCTGAGCACAGATACGCAGTATTTT. It translates to CASSLSIPLSTDTQYF. V is TRBV6-1 and J is TRBJ2-3; D remains ambiguous. CDR3 length equals 16 residues. V lost 6 bases and J lost 0, with 16 bases in between. Germline V gene lookup returns CDR1 MNHNS and CDR2 SASEGT.

The V call is TRBV6-1, the J call TRBJ2-2; perhaps TRBD2 as D (6 bases). This CDR3 has 14 residues. Between the trimmed V and J ends, which lost 11 bases and 2 bases, there was a span of 15 bases. CDR1 and CDR2 (germline): MNHNS, SASEGT. This chain's CDR3 is CASMVGLNTGELFF. CDR3 bases: TGTGCCTCCATGGTGGGACTTAACACCGGGGAGCTGTTTTTT.

To note about this clonotype: One junction end disagrees with the germline gene, perhaps due to a read error. The rearrangement joins TRBV7-8 to TRBJ2-1, with 7 bases lining up with TRBD2. The germline CDR1 and CDR2 sequences are SGHVS and FQNEAQ. The length of the CDR3 is 16 residues. CDR3 loop: CASSLVGLVSHNEQFF. For the CDR3, the DNA is TGTGCCAGCAGCTTGGTCGGACTAGTCTCCCACAATGAGCAGTTCTTC.

The chain employs TRBV7-2 and TRBJ2-4, with 11 bases identical to TRBD2. After removal of 6 bases from V and 3 bases from J, the junction contained 10 bases not matched to a gene. The germline CDR1 and CDR2 sequences are SGHTA and FQGNSA. The CDR3 loop spans 17 amino acids. The CDR3 reads CASRPTSGSAGKNIQYF. DNA for the CDR3: TGTGCCAGCAGGCCCACTAGCGGGAGTGCGGGCAAAAACATTCAGTACTTC.

This CDR3 is CASSSWSQPQHF. The DNA of the CDR3 is TGTGCCAGCAGTTCTTGGTCTCAGCCCCAGCATTTT. The V call is TRBV6-5, the J call TRBJ1-5; D unclear. This CDR3 comprises 12 residues. Trimming took 4 bases from V and 6 from J, leaving 7 bases between them. Per germline, CDR1 MNHEY and CDR2 SVGAGI.

This clonotype has just a few counts. The V call is TRBV2, the J call TRBJ1-6; 7 nucleotides match TRBD1. From germline, CDR1 is SNHLY and CDR2 FYNNEI. Trimming took 5 bases from V and 15 from J; bases not matched to a gene: 7. There are 12 residues in the CDR3. CDR3 protein: CASSYRGRNLHF. CDR3 nucleotides: TGTGCCAGCAGTTACAGGGGAAGAAACCTCCACTTT.

V gene TRBV6-2 or TRBV6-3 combines with J gene TRBJ2-2; D not resolved. This CDR3 region has 11 residues. The germline V gene has CDR1 MNHEY and CDR2 SVGEGT. V shed 8 bases and J shed 1 base, with 2 bases lying between them. The CDR3 loop is CASGNTGELFF. The CDR3, as DNA: TGTGCCAGCGGGAACACCGGGGAGCTGTTTTTT.

This clonotype was observed a few times. This chain links TRBV6-1 with TRBJ1-1, with D maybe TRBD1 (5 bases). CDR3 length: 16 residues. CDR1 is MNHNS and CDR2 is SASEGT in the germline V gene. V was clipped by 6 bases and J by 0 bases, with 17 bases between them. The CDR3, as DNA: TGTGCCAGCAGCGCCCCGGGACGGTTGATGAACACTGAAGCTTTCTTT. Its protein is CASSAPGRLMNTEAFF.

This clonotype was picked up a small number of times. This chain joins TRBV7-2 and TRBJ1-5; D perhaps matches TRBD1 (5 bases). The CDR3 runs 15 residues. The V and J ends lost 6 bases and 5 bases respectively, with 17 bases between them. The germline V gene encodes CDR1 SGHTA and CDR2 FQGNSA. The CDR3 DNA is TGTGCCAGCAGTTCAGGGAACTCTCTTTATCAGCCCCAGCATTTT. It is translated as CASSSGNSLYQPQHF.

V gene TRBV30 combines with J gene TRBJ1-2; a weak D match, TRBD1 (6 bases). Germline V gene data show CDR1 as GTSNPN and CDR2 as SVGIG (reference sequence). The length of the CDR3 is 13 residues. Trimming took 0 bases from V and 5 from J, leaving 10 bases between them. The CDR3 coding sequence is TGTGCCTGGAGTGTACAGGGTAGTTATGGCTACACCTTC. Encoded protein: CAWSVQGSYGYTF.

This clonotype turned up a few times. Here the CDR3 DNA reads TGTGCCAGCAGCCAGGACCCGCAGATGAGCGGCGAAGGCTACACCTTC. Protein product: CASSQDPQMSGEGYTF. The rearrangement joins TRBV11-2 to TRBJ1-2; D is unresolved. Per the germline V gene, CDR1 is SGHAT and CDR2 is FQNNGV. The CDR3 length is 16 residues. The V end was cut by 5 bases, the J end by 8 bases, with 24 bases between.

The rearrangement joins TRBV7-2 to TRBJ1-6; no clear D. Germline values: CDR1 SGHTA, CDR2 FQGNSA. V lost 4 bases, J lost 7 bases, and 17 bases lay in between. This CDR3 contains 16 residues. CDR3 DNA: TGTGCCAGCAGCTCCCACGCGCGGAGAGCGAATTCACCCCTCCACTTT. Protein sequence: CASSSHARRANSPLHF.

The J gene is TRBJ2-3, the V gene TRBV20-1; 11 positions agree with TRBD2. Losses at the gene ends were 1 base for V and 6 bases for J; bases not matched to a gene: 12. This CDR3 is 17 amino acids long. CDR1 and CDR2 from the germline V gene are DFQATT and SNEGSKA (reference sequence). CDR3 region: CSARGQGVAGGWDTQYF. The DNA for the CDR3 is TGCAGTGCTAGAGGTCAAGGGGTAGCGGGAGGGTGGGATACGCAGTATTTT.

This clonotype was seen just once. The chain couples TRBV5-4 to TRBJ2-1, with TRBD2 matching over 9 bases. CDR1 and CDR2 from the germline V gene are SGHNT and YYREEE (reference sequence). V lost 6 bases to trimming and J lost 7 bases; unmatched junction nucleotides: 20. This CDR3 spans 18 amino acids. The CDR3 here is CASTRGRSGTSLINEQFF. The CDR3 bases are TGTGCCAGCACCCGTGGGAGATCGGGGACTAGCCTCATTAATGAGCAGTTCTTC.